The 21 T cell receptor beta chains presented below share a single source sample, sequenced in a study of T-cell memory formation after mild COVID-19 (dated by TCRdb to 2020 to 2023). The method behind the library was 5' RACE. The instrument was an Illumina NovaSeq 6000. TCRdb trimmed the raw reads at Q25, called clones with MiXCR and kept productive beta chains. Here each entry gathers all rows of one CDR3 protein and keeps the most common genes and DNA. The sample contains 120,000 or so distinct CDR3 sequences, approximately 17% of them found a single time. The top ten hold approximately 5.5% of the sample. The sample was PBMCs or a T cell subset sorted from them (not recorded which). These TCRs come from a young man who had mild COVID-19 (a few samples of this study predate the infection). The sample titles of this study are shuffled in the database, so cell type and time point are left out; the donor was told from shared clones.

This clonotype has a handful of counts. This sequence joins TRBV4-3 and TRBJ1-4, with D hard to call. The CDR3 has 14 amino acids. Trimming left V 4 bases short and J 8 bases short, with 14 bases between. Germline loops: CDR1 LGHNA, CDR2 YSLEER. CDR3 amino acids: CASSLGLLGEKLFF. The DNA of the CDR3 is TGCGCCAGCAGCCTCGGGCTACTTGGGGAAAAACTGTTTTTT.

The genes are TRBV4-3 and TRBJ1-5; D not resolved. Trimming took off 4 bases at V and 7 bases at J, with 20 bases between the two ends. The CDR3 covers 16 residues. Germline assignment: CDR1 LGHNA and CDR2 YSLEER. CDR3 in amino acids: CASSPDWGSAGQPQHF. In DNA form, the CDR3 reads TGCGCCAGCAGCCCGGACTGGGGTTCAGCAGGACAGCCCCAGCATTTT.

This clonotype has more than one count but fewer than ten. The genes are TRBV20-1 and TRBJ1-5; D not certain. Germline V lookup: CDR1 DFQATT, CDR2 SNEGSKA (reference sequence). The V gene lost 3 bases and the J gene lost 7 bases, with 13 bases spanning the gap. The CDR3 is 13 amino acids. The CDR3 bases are TGCAGTGCTAGGGGCGGAGCAAAGCAGCCCCAGCATTTT. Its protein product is CSARGGAKQPQHF.

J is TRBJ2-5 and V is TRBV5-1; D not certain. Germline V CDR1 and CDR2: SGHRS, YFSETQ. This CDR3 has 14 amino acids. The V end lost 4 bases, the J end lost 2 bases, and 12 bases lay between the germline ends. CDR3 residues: CASSPPVAQETQYF. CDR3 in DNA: TGCGCCAGCAGCCCCCCGGTAGCACAAGAGACCCAGTACTTC.

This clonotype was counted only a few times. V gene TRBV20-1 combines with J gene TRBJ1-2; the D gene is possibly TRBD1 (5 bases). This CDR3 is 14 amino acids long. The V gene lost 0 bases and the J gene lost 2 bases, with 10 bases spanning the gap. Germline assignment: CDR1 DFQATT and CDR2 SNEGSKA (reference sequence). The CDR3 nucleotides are TGCAGTGCTAGAGATCAGGCAGGGAACTATGGCTACACCTTC. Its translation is CSARDQAGNYGYTF.

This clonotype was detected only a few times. This CDR3 is CASSLRQGKRSNQPQHF. In DNA, the CDR3 is TGTGCCAGCAGCTTACGGCAGGGGAAGCGGAGCAATCAGCCCCAGCATTTT. The gene calls are TRBV7-3 and TRBJ1-5, with D perhaps matching TRBD1 (6 bases). This CDR3 is built from 17 residues. V lost 2 bases and J 1 base, leaving 15 bases between the germline ends. The germline V gene encodes CDR1 SGHTA and CDR2 FQGTGA.

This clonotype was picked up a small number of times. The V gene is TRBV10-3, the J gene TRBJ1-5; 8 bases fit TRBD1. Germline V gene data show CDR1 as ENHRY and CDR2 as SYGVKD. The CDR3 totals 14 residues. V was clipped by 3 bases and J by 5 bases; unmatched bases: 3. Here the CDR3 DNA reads TGTGCCATCAGTGAAGGACAGGGTGATCAGCCCCAGCATTTT. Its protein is CAISEGQGDQPQHF.

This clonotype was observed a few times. CDR3 sequence (DNA): TGCAGTGCTAGGGGGACCTCAGGAAGGGCAAACACCATATATTTT. Its translation is CSARGTSGRANTIYF. V and J are TRBV20-1 and TRBJ1-3; TRBD1 might be the D (5 bases). V lost 3 bases and J 6 bases, leaving 18 bases between the germline ends. Germline V gene data show CDR1 as DFQATT and CDR2 as SNEGSKA (reference sequence). This CDR3 is 15 amino acids long.

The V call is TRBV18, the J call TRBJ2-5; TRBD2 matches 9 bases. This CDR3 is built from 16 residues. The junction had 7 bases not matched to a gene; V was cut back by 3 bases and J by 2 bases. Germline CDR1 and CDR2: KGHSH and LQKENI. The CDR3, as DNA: TGTGCCAGCTCACCGCGCTCCGCGGGGGGGCAAGAGACCCAGTACTTC. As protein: CASSPRSAGGQETQYF. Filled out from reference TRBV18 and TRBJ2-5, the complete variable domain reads NAGVMQNPRHLVRRRGQEARLRCSPMKGHSHVYWYRQLPEEGLKFMVYLQKENIIDESGMPKERFSAEFPKEGPSILRIQQVVRGDSAAYFCASSPRSAGGQETQYFGPGTRLLVL.

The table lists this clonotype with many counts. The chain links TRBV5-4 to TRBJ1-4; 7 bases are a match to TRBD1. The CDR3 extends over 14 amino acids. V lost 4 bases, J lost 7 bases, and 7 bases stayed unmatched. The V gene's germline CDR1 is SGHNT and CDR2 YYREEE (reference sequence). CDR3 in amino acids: CASSRQGAAEKLFF. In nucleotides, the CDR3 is TGTGCCAGCAGCCGACAGGGAGCGGCTGAAAAACTGTTTTTT.

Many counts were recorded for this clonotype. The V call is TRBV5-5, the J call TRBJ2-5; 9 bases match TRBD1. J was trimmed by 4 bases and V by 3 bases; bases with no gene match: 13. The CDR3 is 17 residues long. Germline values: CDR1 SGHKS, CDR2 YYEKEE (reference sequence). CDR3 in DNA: TGTGCCAGCAGCTCGCAACCGGGACAGGGAATTGGAGAGACCCAGTACTTC. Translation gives CASSSQPGQGIGETQYF.

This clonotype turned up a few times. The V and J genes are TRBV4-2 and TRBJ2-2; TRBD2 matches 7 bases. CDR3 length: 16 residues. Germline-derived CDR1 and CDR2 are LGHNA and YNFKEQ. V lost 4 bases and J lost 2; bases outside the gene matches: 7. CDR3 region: CASSPQRGLNTGELFF. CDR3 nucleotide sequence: TGTGCCAGCAGCCCTCAGCGGGGTTTAAACACCGGGGAGCTGTTTTTT.

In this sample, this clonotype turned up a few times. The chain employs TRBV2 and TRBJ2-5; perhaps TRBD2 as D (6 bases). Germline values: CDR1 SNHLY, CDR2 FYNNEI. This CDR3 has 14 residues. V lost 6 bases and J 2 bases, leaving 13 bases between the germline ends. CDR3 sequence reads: CASRPVTSQETQYF. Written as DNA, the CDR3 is TGTGCCAGCAGACCCGTGACTAGTCAAGAGACCCAGTACTTC.

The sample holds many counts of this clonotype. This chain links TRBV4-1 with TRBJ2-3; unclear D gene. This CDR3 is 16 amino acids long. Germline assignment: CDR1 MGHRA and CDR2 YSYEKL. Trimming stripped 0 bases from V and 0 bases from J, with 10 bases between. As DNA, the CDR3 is TGCGCCAGCAGCCAAGAGATGGGCCCTAGCACAGATACGCAGTATTTT. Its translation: CASSQEMGPSTDTQYF.

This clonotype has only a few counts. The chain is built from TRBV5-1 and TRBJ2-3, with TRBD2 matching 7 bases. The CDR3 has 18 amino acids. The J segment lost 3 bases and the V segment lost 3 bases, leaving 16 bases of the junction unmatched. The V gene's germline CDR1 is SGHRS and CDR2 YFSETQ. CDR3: CASSSRRLAPPDTDTQYF. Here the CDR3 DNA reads TGCGCCAGCAGCTCCCGACGACTAGCACCCCCAGATACAGATACGCAGTATTTT.

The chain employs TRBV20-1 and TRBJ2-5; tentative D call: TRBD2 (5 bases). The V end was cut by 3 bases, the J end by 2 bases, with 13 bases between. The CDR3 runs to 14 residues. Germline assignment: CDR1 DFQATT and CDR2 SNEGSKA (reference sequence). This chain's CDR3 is CSASEARTQETQYF. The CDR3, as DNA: TGCAGTGCTAGTGAAGCCAGGACTCAAGAGACCCAGTACTTC.

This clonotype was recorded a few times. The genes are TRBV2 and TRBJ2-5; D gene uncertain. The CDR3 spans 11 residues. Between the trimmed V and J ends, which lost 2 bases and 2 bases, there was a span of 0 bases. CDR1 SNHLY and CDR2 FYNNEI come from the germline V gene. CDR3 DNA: TGTGCCAGCAGTGAACAAGAGACCCAGTACTTC. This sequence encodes CASSEQETQYF.

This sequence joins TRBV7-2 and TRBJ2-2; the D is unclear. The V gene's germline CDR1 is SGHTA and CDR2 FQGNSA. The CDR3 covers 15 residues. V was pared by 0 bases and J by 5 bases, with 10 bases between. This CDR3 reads CASSLAYRRTGELFF. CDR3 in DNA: TGTGCCAGCAGCTTAGCGTACAGACGGACCGGGGAGCTGTTTTTT.

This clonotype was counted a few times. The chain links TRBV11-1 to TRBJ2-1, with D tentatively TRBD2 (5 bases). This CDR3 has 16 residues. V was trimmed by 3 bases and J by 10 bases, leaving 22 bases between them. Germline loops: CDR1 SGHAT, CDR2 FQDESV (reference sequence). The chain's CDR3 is CASSFDRRFGGYEQFF. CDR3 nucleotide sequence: TGTGCCAGCAGCTTCGATAGGAGATTCGGAGGATACGAGCAGTTCTTC.

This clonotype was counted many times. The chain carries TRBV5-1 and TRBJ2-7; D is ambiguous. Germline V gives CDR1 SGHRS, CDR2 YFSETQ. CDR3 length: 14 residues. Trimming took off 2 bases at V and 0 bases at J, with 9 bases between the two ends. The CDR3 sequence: CASSFEPFSYEQYV. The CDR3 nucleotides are TGCGCCAGCAGCTTCGAACCATTCTCCTACGAGCAGTACGTC.

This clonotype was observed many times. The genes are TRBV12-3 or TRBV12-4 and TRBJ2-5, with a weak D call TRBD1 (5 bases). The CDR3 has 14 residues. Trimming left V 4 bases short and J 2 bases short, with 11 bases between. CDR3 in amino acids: CASSSRQTQETQYF. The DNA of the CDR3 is TGTGCCAGCAGTTCCCGACAGACACAAGAGACCCAGTACTTC.